The 29 T cell receptor beta chains in this list originate from one sample, sequenced in a study of low-dose radiotherapy and immunotherapy resistance in tumors. As to time point: before trial treatment. TRAV- and TRBV-specific primers primed first-strand cDNA, covering alpha and beta chains. For amplifying TCRs, the PCR ran for about 22 cycles with Phusion, which was used together with a constant-region primer and the adapter on the V primers. TCRdb redid the calling of the reads with MiXCR, one entry per CDR3 protein. The profile shows more than 70,000 distinct CDR3 sequences, around 30% of them singletons. Specimen: PBMCs, collected before treatment. Every receptor here comes from a female donor with ovarian cancer.

This clonotype was observed many times. This chain joins TRBV15 and TRBJ2-5; TRBD1 aligns across 11 bases. CDR1 and CDR2 (germline): LNHNV, YYDKDF (reference sequence). The CDR3 loop spans 15 amino acids. The V and J ends lost 5 bases and 4 bases, in that order; junction bases with no gene match: 6. In DNA, the CDR3 is TGTGCCACCAGCGTACGGACAGGGGGCGGAGAGACCCAGTACTTC. It codes for CATSVRTGGGETQYF.

This clonotype was seen repeatedly, ten times or more. This chain uses TRBV5-1 with TRBJ2-1; TRBD2 matches at 10 bases. The CDR3 extends over 16 amino acids. From germline, CDR1 is SGHRS and CDR2 YFSETQ. V lost 5 bases to trimming and J lost 1 base; unmatched junction nucleotides: 6. Here the CDR3 reads CASRPGTSESYNEQFF. In DNA, the CDR3 is TGCGCCAGCAGACCTGGGACTAGCGAATCCTACAATGAGCAGTTCTTC.

V is TRBV2 and J is TRBJ2-7; D remains ambiguous. The CDR3 is made up of 13 amino acids. The V and J ends lost 11 bases and 0 bases respectively, with 14 bases between them. Germline-derived CDR1 and CDR2 are SNHLY and FYNNEI. CDR3 coding DNA: TGTGCCGGCGGACCATTACCCTCCTACGAGCAGTACTTC. The encoded protein is CAGGPLPSYEQYF. The whole variable domain, remainder taken from reference TRBV2 and TRBJ2-7, is EPEVTQTPSHQVTQMGQEVILRCVPISNHLYFYWYRQILGQKVEFLVSFYNNEISEKSEIFDDQFSVERPDGSNFTLKIRSTKLEDSAMYFCAGGPLPSYEQYFGPGTRLTVT.

Only one count was recorded for this clonotype. The CDR3 reads CASSSDRESFNEQFF. DNA for the CDR3: TGTGCCAGCAGTTCTGACAGGGAATCGTTCAATGAGCAGTTCTTC. This chain uses TRBV27 with TRBJ2-1, with TRBD1 matching 7 bases. The V segment lost 4 bases and the J segment 6 bases; nucleotides outside the gene matches: 9. The length of the CDR3 is 15 residues. Germline V gene lookup returns CDR1 MNHEY and CDR2 SMNVEV (reference sequence).

On this clonotype itself: A read error may be the cause here, since a much bigger clone is one base away. The DNA of the CDR3 is TGCAGTGCTCAGCGGGGGAGATACGAGCAGTTCTTC. This codes for CSAQRGRYEQFF. This rearrangement joins TRBV20-1 to TRBJ2-1; TRBD2 matches at 8 bases. The CDR3 runs to 12 residues. Trimming cost V 5 bases and J 10 bases; bases outside gene matches: 7. Germline CDR1 is DFQATT and CDR2 is SNEGSKA (reference sequence).

A note on this clonotype: A far larger clone is just one base off, so this is likely a read error. The V and J genes are TRBV28 and TRBJ1-1, with TRBD1 identical over 8 bases. Germline values: CDR1 MDHEN, CDR2 SYDVKM. The CDR3 runs to 16 residues. CDR3: CASTSNQGAVGTEALF. The CDR3 nucleotides are TGTGCCAGCACCTCAAACCAGGGGGCGGTGGGTACTGAAGCTCTCTTT.

At least ten counts were recorded for this clonotype. CDR3 in amino acids: CASSQGDRGPLHTQYF. The CDR3 region has the DNA TGCGCCAGCAGCCAGGGGGACAGGGGGCCTTTACATACGCAGTATTTT. The J gene is TRBJ2-3, the V gene TRBV5-1; TRBD1 matches at 12 bases. Looked up from germline, CDR1 is SGHRS and CDR2 is YFSETQ. The CDR3 totals 16 residues. Trimming took 4 bases from V and 7 from J; bases not matched to a gene: 10.

The chain combines TRBV28 with TRBJ2-3; D may be TRBD1 (6 bases). CDR1 is MDHEN, CDR2 SYDVKM, per germline. V was pared by 4 bases and J by 5 bases, with 13 bases between. The CDR3 consists of 14 residues. The CDR3 protein is CASSSPGRGDTQYF. For the CDR3, the DNA is TGTGCCAGCAGTTCCCCCGGCAGGGGAGATACGCAGTATTTT.

This clonotype was found many times. The chain employs TRBV6-1 and TRBJ1-6; D remains ambiguous. This CDR3 has 14 amino acids. CDR1 and CDR2 from the germline V gene are MNHNS and SASEGT. The V and J ends lost 1 base and 7 bases respectively, with 8 bases between them. The CDR3 here is CASSEDDLNSPLHF. CDR3 bases: TGTGCCAGCAGTGAAGACGACCTAAATTCACCCCTCCACTTT.

In this sample, this clonotype turned up many times. The chain is built from TRBV13 and TRBJ2-1, with D maybe TRBD2 (6 bases). CDR1 PRHDT and CDR2 FYEKMQ come from the germline V gene (reference sequence). V lost 3 bases, J lost 5 bases, and 8 bases lay in between. CDR3 length: 13 amino acids. In DNA, the CDR3 is TGTGCCAGCAGCTTCCCGGGGGACAATGAGCAGTTCTTC. It codes for CASSFPGDNEQFF.

This clonotype was counted at least ten times. This rearrangement joins TRBV6-2 or TRBV6-3 to TRBJ1-5; no reliable D call. Germline CDR1 MNHEY, CDR2 SVGEGT. Trimming stripped 0 bases from V and 4 bases from J, with 7 bases between. The CDR3 contains 14 residues. As DNA, the CDR3 is TGTGCCAGCAGTTACTCGAGTGAGAATCAGCCCCAGCATTTT. Its protein product is CASSYSSENQPQHF.

At least ten counts were recorded for this clonotype. The rearrangement uses TRBV19 and TRBJ1-5, with D unclear. V lost 4 bases and J 7 bases, leaving 8 bases between the germline ends. Germline loops: CDR1 LNHDA, CDR2 SQIVND (reference sequence). This CDR3 is 12 amino acids long. CDR3 protein: CASSKGGQPQHF. The CDR3 bases are TGTGCCAGTAGTAAGGGAGGACAGCCCCAGCATTTT.

This clonotype came up many times. The gene calls are TRBV29-1 and TRBJ2-5, with TRBD2 matching over 11 bases. Per the germline V gene, CDR1 is SQVTM and CDR2 is ANQGSEA. The junction had 13 bases not matched to a gene; V was cut back by 6 bases and J by 7 bases. The CDR3 length is 15 residues. CDR3 DNA: TGCAGCGTCGGACGTAGCGGGGGGGTCGAAGGGACCCAGTACTTC. Amino acids: CSVGRSGGVEGTQYF.

This clonotype occurred many times. The rearrangement uses TRBV20-1 and TRBJ2-5; possibly TRBD1 for D (6 bases). The CDR3 is made up of 13 amino acids. Trimming left V 3 bases short and J 0 bases short, with 8 bases between. Germline V CDR1 and CDR2: DFQATT, SNEGSKA (reference sequence). The CDR3 reads CSARGDNQETQYF. The DNA of the CDR3 is TGCAGTGCTAGGGGGGACAACCAAGAGACCCAGTACTTC.

The chain employs TRBV11-3 and TRBJ2-5, with unresolved D. V gave up 5 bases and J gave up 2 bases, with 3 bases separating them. Germline V gives CDR1 SGHNT, CDR2 YENEEA. The CDR3 consists of 11 residues. The CDR3 protein is CASSVQETQYF. The CDR3 coding sequence is TGTGCCAGCAGCGTACAAGAGACCCAGTACTTC.

In its sample, this clonotype was seen a few times. The rearrangement uses TRBV20-1 and TRBJ1-1, with 7 nucleotides matching TRBD1. In germline, CDR1 is DFQATT, CDR2 SNEGSKA (reference sequence). The CDR3 loop spans 14 amino acids. V was pared by 5 bases and J by 4 bases, with 10 bases of the junction left unmatched. CDR3 DNA: TGCAGTGCTGGTCATAAGGGGGCGAGCACTGAAGCTTTCTTT. Translated: CSAGHKGASTEAFF.

Turning to this clonotype: A single base is all that separates this from a far larger clone, so a read error is likely. The rearrangement uses TRBV5-1 and TRBJ2-7; D perhaps matches TRBD2 (9 bases). Trimming stripped 2 bases from V and 7 bases from J, with 16 bases between. Germline V gene data show CDR1 as SGHRS and CDR2 as YFSETQ. The CDR3 has 14 amino acids. The CDR3 region is CASSLASGTGEQYF. Here the CDR3 DNA reads TGCGCCAGCAGCTTAGCTAGCGGGACAGGTGAGCAGTACTTC.

This chain joins TRBV5-1 and TRBJ2-7; TRBD2 matches 7 bases. Germline V gene data show CDR1 as SGHRS and CDR2 as YFSETQ. Germline trimming cut 4 bases from V and 1 base from J; bases unmatched to any gene: 11. CDR3 size: 16 residues. The CDR3 reads CASSPGRVRASYEQYF. The CDR3 coding sequence is TGCGCCAGCAGCCCTGGGAGGGTCAGGGCGTCCTACGAGCAGTACTTC.

This clonotype was counted at least ten times. The chain joins TRBV28 to TRBJ1-6, with D perhaps TRBD1 (6 bases). Germline V gene sequence: CDR1 MDHEN, CDR2 SYDVKM. The CDR3 consists of 15 residues. Trimming took off 6 bases at V and 7 bases at J, with 16 bases between the two ends. The CDR3 reads CASSPQARGNSPLHF. DNA for the CDR3: TGTGCCAGCAGCCCTCAGGCCAGGGGCAATTCACCCCTCCACTTT.

This clonotype was recorded at least ten times. The chain employs TRBV6-6 and TRBJ1-6; a possible D gene is TRBD1 (5 bases). Germline CDR1 reads MNHNY; CDR2 reads SVGAGI (reference sequence). V was pared by 6 bases and J by 10 bases, with 22 bases between. CDR3 length: 16 amino acids. The DNA for the CDR3 is TGTGCCAGCAGCCCAGGGTTCAGTGGAGGAAGCTCACCCCTCCACTTT. Its protein is CASSPGFSGGSSPLHF.

The rearrangement uses TRBV11-2 and TRBJ2-3, with TRBD2 matching 11 bases. Germline V gene data show CDR1 as SGHAT and CDR2 as FQNNGV. CDR3 size: 18 residues. V dropped 1 base and J dropped 0; count of bases not matched to a gene: 6. The CDR3, as DNA: TGTGCCAGCAGCTTAGGGCTAGCGGGGGGACCTAGCACAGATACGCAGTATTTT. It yields the protein CASSLGLAGGPSTDTQYF.

In its sample, this clonotype was seen many times. The chain has TRBV7-2 and TRBJ2-3; tentatively, D is TRBD1 or TRBD2 (5 bases each). The germline gives CDR1 SGHTA, CDR2 FQGNSA. V dropped 0 bases and J dropped 2 bases, with 6 bases sitting between them. CDR3 size: 14 residues. CDR3 sequence reads: CASSLAGDTDTQYF. The CDR3 DNA sequence: TGTGCCAGCAGCTTAGCGGGGGACACAGATACGCAGTATTTT.

This chain links TRBV18 with TRBJ1-1; the D is unclear. V was clipped by 0 bases and J by 0 bases, with 11 bases between them. The germline V gene encodes CDR1 KGHSH and CDR2 LQKENI. The CDR3 is 16 amino acids. The CDR3 region is CASSPPDGRLNTEAFF. DNA for the CDR3: TGTGCCAGCTCACCACCGGATGGACGGCTGAACACTGAAGCTTTCTTT.

This clonotype came up a few times. V is TRBV6-8 and J is TRBJ2-7, with 10 bases lining up with TRBD2. CDR3 length: 15 amino acids. The germline V gene has CDR1 MNHGY and CDR2 SAAAGT. The V segment lost 2 bases and the J segment 5 bases; nucleotides outside the gene matches: 6. CDR3 region: CASSYRLAGDNEQYF. CDR3 DNA sequence: TGTGCCAGCAGTTACCGGCTAGCGGGAGACAACGAGCAGTACTTC.

This clonotype was detected many times. CDR3 DNA sequence: TGTGCCAGCACTCCACTCAGGGAACAAGGCGAGCAGTACTTC. Protein sequence: CASTPLREQGEQYF. The chain uses TRBV6-6 and TRBJ2-7; D may be TRBD1 (5 bases). Germline V gene lookup returns CDR1 MNHNY and CDR2 SVGAGI (reference sequence). This CDR3 region has 14 residues. V lost 7 bases, J lost 6 bases, and 19 bases lay in between.

As concerns this clonotype: A far larger clone is only one base removed, so a read error is likely. The chain couples TRBV12-3 or TRBV12-4 to TRBJ2-2, with unresolved D. The V end lost 6 bases, the J end lost 4 bases, and 3 bases lay between the germline ends. This CDR3 comprises 11 residues. CDR3 DNA: TGTGCCAGCAGCTCCACCGGGGAGCTGTTTTTT. Translating gives CASSSTGELFF.

In DNA, the CDR3 is TGTGCCAGCAGCCCTGGACTAGCTGGGGCCAACGTCCTGACTTTC. Its translation: CASSPGLAGANVLTF. The chain employs TRBV14 and TRBJ2-6, with 7 bases identical to TRBD2. The J segment lost 2 bases and the V segment lost 4 bases, leaving 2 bases of the junction unmatched. The CDR3 covers 15 residues. CDR1 is SGHDN and CDR2 is FVKESK in the germline V gene.

This clonotype was observed a single time. The CDR3 region has the DNA TGCAGCGTTGAAGCCGGGACAGGGTGGACAGATACGCAGTATTTT. Protein sequence: CSVEAGTGWTDTQYF. The gene calls are TRBV29-1 and TRBJ2-3; 9 positions match TRBD1. The CDR3 extends over 15 amino acids. Trimming cost V 1 base and J 3 bases; bases outside gene matches: 5. Germline V gene data show CDR1 as SQVTM and CDR2 as ANQGSEA.

The chain recombines TRBV9 with TRBJ2-3, with TRBD2 matching over 8 bases. V lost 2 bases to trimming and J lost 1 base; unmatched junction nucleotides: 0. The germline CDR1 and CDR2 sequences are SGDLS and YYNGEE. The CDR3 sequence is 14 residues long. CDR3 sequence (DNA): TGTGCCAGCAGCGTGACTAGCGGCACAGATACGCAGTATTTT. It translates to CASSVTSGTDTQYF.